Listed here are 15 T cell receptor beta chains from one sample, sequenced in a study of T cells in Graves' hyperthyroidism and ophthalmopathy (dated by TCRdb to between 2019 and 2020). The library came from multiplex PCR. Data came from an Illumina HiSeq 2000. Amplification of TCR beta CDR3 regions was carried out from RNA transcripts. The first round of RT-PCR for the TCR CDR3 was performed with the HTBI primer set and the Qiagen OneStep RT-PCR kit. TCRdb itself trimmed the public reads at Q25 with fastp, ran MiXCR and retained productive beta chains. Each entry merges the rows of one CDR3 protein and shows their most common DNA and genes. The sample table contains 650,000 to 750,000 distinct CDR3 sequences; only one count was recorded for approximately 14% of them. The biggest ten clones account for about 10% of the sample. The source material was blood. All receptors come from a woman between 18 and 29 years old with Graves' hyperthyroidism.

Comment on this clonotype: The junction and the germline gene differ at one end; a read error may be behind it. This chain links TRBV3-1 with TRBJ2-1, with D possibly matching TRBD2 (5 bases). In germline, CDR1 is LGHDT, CDR2 YNNKEL (reference sequence). This CDR3 is 14 amino acids long. CDR3 sequence: CVSSQDPSNNEQFF. The CDR3 DNA is TGTGTCAGCAGCCAAGACCCTAGCAACAATGAGCAGTTCTTC.

There are many counts of this clonotype. This chain connects TRBV20-1 to TRBJ2-7, with D hard to call. V was clipped by 0 bases and J by 2 bases, with 14 bases between them. Looked up from germline, CDR1 is DFQATT and CDR2 is SNEGSKA (reference sequence). The CDR3 is 15 residues long. In DNA form, the CDR3 reads TGCAGTGCTAGAGAGGGCTCGAAAGGCGCCTACGAGCAGTACTTC. This sequence encodes CSAREGSKGAYEQYF.

The CDR3 DNA reads as TGTGCCAGCAGTGCTCAACTAGCGGGAGGAAGGGAGACCCAGTACTTC. Translation: CASSAQLAGGRETQYF. V is TRBV6-1 and J is TRBJ2-5; 12 bases agree with TRBD2. This CDR3 comprises 16 residues. Germline CDR1 is MNHNS and CDR2 is SASEGT. The J segment lost 5 bases and the V segment lost 4 bases, leaving 8 bases of the junction unmatched.

This clonotype was counted between two and nine times. V is TRBV28 and J is TRBJ1-4; no reliable D call. V gave up 1 base and J gave up 0 bases, with 21 bases separating them. The germline gives CDR1 MDHEN, CDR2 SYDVKM. This CDR3 comprises 20 residues. In DNA form, the CDR3 reads TGTGCCAGCAGTTTATTAAGTAAATGGGTCCGTCGGACAACTAATGAAAAACTGTTTTTT. This encodes CASSLLSKWVRRTTNEKLFF.

This clonotype was seen repeatedly, ten times or more. The chain employs TRBV18 and TRBJ2-1, with a possible D match to TRBD1 (5 bases). The germline V and J ends were trimmed by 3 bases and 7 bases, with 16 bases remaining between them. The CDR3 is made up of 15 amino acids. Germline V gene lookup returns CDR1 KGHSH and CDR2 LQKENI. In DNA, the CDR3 is TGTGCCAGCTCACCTACAGGCCCTTCTCCTAATGAGCAGTTCTTC. It specifies CASSPTGPSPNEQFF.

This rearrangement joins TRBV4-3 to TRBJ2-2, with 8 bases lining up with TRBD2. Trimming cost V 4 bases and J 3 bases; bases outside gene matches: 7. The CDR3 is made up of 16 amino acids. Germline V gene lookup returns CDR1 LGHNA and CDR2 YSLEER. CDR3 protein: CASSLGTSPHTGELFF. CDR3 bases: TGCGCCAGCAGCCTCGGGACTAGTCCCCACACCGGGGAGCTGTTTTTT.

The chain has TRBV9 and TRBJ1-5; 10 bases line up with TRBD1. There are 16 residues in the CDR3. The V gene end was trimmed by 3 bases and the J gene end by 6 bases; junction bases not matched to a gene: 9. CDR1 is SGDLS, CDR2 YYNGEE, per germline. CDR3 residues: CASSAGGGQGSQPQHF. For the CDR3, the DNA is TGTGCCAGCAGCGCGGGCGGGGGACAGGGGTCTCAGCCCCAGCATTTT.

This clonotype was found a few times. The rearrangement uses TRBV7-2 and TRBJ2-7; TRBD1 might be the D (5 bases). CDR1 and CDR2 from the germline V gene are SGHTA and FQGNSA. This CDR3 has 17 amino acids. Trimming pared 5 bases from V and 0 bases from J, leaving 20 bases between. This CDR3 is CASSRPGRVGFSYEQYF. In nucleotides, the CDR3 is TGTGCCAGCAGCCGACCCGGCAGGGTAGGGTTCTCCTACGAGCAGTACTTC.

The table lists this clonotype with a few counts. The J gene is TRBJ2-1, the V gene TRBV7-3; D is possibly TRBD2 (5 bases). This CDR3 has 15 amino acids. V lost 2 bases and J lost 3, with 11 bases in between. Germline V CDR1 and CDR2: SGHTA, FQGTGA. The CDR3 DNA is TGTGCCAGCAGCTTATCCGGACTCATCTACAATGAGCAGTTCTTC. Its translation: CASSLSGLIYNEQFF.

This clonotype turned up a few times. The chain combines TRBV6-2 or TRBV6-3 with TRBJ2-7; 10 nucleotides match TRBD2. The CDR3 is made up of 16 amino acids. Trimming took 0 bases from V and 4 from J; bases not matched to a gene: 6. Germline V gene sequence: CDR1 MNHEY, CDR2 SVGEGT. The CDR3 region is CASSYSLAGVKYEQYF. The DNA for the CDR3 is TGTGCCAGCAGTTACTCGCTAGCGGGAGTGAAGTACGAGCAGTACTTC.

This clonotype was recorded once. This sequence joins TRBV25-1 and TRBJ2-4, with TRBD2 matching 7 bases. This CDR3 is built from 15 residues. Germline values: CDR1 MGHDK, CDR2 SYGVNS. J gave up 0 bases and V 3 bases, and 2 bases lay outside the gene matches. The CDR3, as DNA: TGTGCCAGCAGTGACACTAGCGTAGCCAAAAACATTCAGTACTTC. Translating gives CASSDTSVAKNIQYF.

In this sample, this clonotype turned up once. The rearrangement uses TRBV20-1 and TRBJ1-2, with D tentatively TRBD1 (5 bases). Trimming stripped 4 bases from V and 3 bases from J, with 12 bases between. Germline V gives CDR1 DFQATT, CDR2 SNEGSKA (reference sequence). This CDR3 contains 13 residues. CDR3 sequence reads: CSAIFSGDYGYTF. CDR3 sequence (DNA): TGCAGTGCTATTTTTTCGGGGGACTATGGCTACACCTTC.

This clonotype was detected ten times or more. This chain links TRBV11-2 with TRBJ2-7; D gene unclear. Trimming removed 1 base at V and 6 bases at J, with 13 bases between. Looked up from germline, CDR1 is SGHAT and CDR2 is FQNNGV. CDR3 length: 14 amino acids. The CDR3 DNA sequence: TGTGCCAGCAGCTTAGTAGCAGTAATAGCCGAGCAGTACTTC. It yields the protein CASSLVAVIAEQYF.

The sample holds a few counts of this clonotype. V is TRBV27 and J is TRBJ2-7, with D possibly TRBD1 on 6 matching bases. Germline-derived CDR1 and CDR2 are MNHEY and SMNVEV (reference sequence). Trimming removed 6 bases at V and 5 bases at J, with 20 bases between. There are 15 residues in the CDR3. CDR3 in DNA: TGTGCCAGCAGGCCCACCCAGGGGTCCCTACACGAGCAGTACTTC. Translation gives CASRPTQGSLHEQYF.

V usage is TRBV10-3 and J usage is TRBJ2-2, with D possibly matching TRBD2 (6 bases). Germline loops: CDR1 ENHRY, CDR2 SYGVKD. V lost 2 bases and J 4 bases, leaving 11 bases between the germline ends. The CDR3 has 15 residues. The DNA for the CDR3 is TGTGCCATCAGTGAGGCGGGACGTGTCACCGGGGAGCTGTTTTTT. As protein: CAISEAGRVTGELFF.